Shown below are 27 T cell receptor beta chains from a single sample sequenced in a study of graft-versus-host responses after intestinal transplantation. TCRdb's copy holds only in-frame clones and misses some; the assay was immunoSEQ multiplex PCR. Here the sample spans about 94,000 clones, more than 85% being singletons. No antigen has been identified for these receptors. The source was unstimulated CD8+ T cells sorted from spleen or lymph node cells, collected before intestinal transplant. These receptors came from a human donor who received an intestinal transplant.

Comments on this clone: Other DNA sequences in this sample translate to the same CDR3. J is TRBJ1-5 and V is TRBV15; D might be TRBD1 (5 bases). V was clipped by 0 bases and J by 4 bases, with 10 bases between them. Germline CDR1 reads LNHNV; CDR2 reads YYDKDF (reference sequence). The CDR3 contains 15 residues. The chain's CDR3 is CATSRDGGGNQPQHF. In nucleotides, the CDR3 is TGTGCCACCAGCAGAGATGGGGGGGGGAATCAGCCCCAGCATTTT.

The CDR3 protein is CSVTGGETYEQYF. CDR3 DNA sequence: TGCAGCGTGACAGGGGGGGAGACCTACGAGCAGTACTTC. The chain carries TRBV29-1 and TRBJ2-7; 9 bases fit TRBD1. V was pared by 6 bases and J by 2 bases, with 5 bases of the junction left unmatched. The CDR3 is 13 residues long. Germline V gene data show CDR1 as SQVTM and CDR2 as ANQGSEA.

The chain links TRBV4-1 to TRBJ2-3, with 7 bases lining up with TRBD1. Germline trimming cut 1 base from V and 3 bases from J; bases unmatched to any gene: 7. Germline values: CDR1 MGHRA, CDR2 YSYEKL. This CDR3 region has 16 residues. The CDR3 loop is CASSQVPDRETDTQYF. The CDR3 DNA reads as TGCGCCAGCAGCCAAGTTCCCGACAGGGAGACAGATACGCAGTATTTT.

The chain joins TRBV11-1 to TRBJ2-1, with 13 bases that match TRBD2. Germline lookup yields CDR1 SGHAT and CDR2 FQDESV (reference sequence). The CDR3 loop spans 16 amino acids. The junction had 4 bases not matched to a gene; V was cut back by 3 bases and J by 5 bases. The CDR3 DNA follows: TGTGCCAGCAGCTTTACCGGGACTAGCGGGAACAATGAGCAGTTCTTC. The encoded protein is CASSFTGTSGNNEQFF.

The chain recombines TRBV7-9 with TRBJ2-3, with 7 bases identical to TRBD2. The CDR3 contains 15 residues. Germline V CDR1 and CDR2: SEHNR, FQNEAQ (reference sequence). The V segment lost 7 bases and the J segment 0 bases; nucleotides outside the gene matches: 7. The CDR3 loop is CASNPSGISTDTQYF. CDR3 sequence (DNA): TGTGCCAGCAACCCGAGCGGGATTAGCACAGATACGCAGTATTTT.

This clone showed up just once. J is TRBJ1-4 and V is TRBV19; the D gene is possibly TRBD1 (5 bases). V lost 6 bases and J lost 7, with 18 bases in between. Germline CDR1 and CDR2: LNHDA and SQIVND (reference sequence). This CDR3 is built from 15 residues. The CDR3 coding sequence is TGTGCCAGTAGCGCATGGGGGGGAAGGATTGAAAAACTGTTTTTT. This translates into CASSAWGGRIEKLFF.

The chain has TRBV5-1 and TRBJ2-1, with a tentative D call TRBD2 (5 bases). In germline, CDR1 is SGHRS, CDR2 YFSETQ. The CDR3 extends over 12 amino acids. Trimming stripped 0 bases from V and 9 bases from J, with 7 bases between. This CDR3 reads CASSLAGFEQFF. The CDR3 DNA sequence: TGCGCCAGCAGCTTGGCGGGGTTTGAGCAGTTCTTC.

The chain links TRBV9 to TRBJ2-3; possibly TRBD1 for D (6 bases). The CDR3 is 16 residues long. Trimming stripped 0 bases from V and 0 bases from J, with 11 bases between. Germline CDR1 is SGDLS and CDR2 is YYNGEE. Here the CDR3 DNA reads TGTGCCAGCAGCGTAGTGGGGGCCTCTAGCACAGATACGCAGTATTTT. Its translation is CASSVVGASSTDTQYF.

The CDR3 DNA sequence: TGCGCCAGCAGTGAGTCCTGGGCAGGGGGACTCTACGAGCAGTACTTC. It translates to CASSESWAGGLYEQYF. The rearrangement uses TRBV10-2 and TRBJ2-7; perhaps TRBD1 as D (7 bases). The V end was cut by 0 bases, the J end by 3 bases, with 15 bases between. This CDR3 region has 16 residues. Per germline, CDR1 WSHSY and CDR2 SAAADI.

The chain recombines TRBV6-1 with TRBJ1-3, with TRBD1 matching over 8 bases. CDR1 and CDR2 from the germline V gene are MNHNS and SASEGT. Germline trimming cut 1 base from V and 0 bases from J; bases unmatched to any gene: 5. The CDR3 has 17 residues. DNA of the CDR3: TGTGCCAGCAGTGAAGAGACAGGGGCGTTCTCTGGAAACACCATATATTTT. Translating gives CASSEETGAFSGNTIYF.

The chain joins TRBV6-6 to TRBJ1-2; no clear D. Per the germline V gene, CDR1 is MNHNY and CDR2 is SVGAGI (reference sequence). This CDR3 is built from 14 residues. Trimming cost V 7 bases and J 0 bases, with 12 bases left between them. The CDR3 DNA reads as TGTGCCAGCACCCACGTGGGCCCTAACTATGGCTACACCTTC. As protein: CASTHVGPNYGYTF.

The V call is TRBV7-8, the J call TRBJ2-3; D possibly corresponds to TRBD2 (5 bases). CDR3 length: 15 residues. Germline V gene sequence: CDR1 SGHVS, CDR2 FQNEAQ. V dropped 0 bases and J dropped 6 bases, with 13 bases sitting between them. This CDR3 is CASSLAPAGEDTQYF. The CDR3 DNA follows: TGTGCCAGCAGCTTAGCGCCGGCGGGCGAGGATACGCAGTATTTT.

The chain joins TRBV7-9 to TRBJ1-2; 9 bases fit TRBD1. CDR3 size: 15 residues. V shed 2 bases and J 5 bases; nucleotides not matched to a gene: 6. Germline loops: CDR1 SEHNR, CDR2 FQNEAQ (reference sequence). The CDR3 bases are TGTGCCAGCAGCTTATCCGCGGGACAGGGATATGGCTACACCTTC. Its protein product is CASSLSAGQGYGYTF.

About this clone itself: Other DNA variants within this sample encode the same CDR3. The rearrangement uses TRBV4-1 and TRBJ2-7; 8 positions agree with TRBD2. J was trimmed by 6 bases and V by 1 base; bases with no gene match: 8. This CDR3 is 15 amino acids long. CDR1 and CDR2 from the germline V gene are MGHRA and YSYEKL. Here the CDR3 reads CASSQGPSGSGEQYF. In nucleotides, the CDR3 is TGCGCCAGCAGCCAAGGCCCCAGCGGGAGTGGCGAGCAGTACTTC.

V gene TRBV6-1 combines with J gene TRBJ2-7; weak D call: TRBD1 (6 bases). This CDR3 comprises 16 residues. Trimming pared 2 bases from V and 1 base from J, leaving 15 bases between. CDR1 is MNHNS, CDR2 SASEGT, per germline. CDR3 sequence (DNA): TGTGCCAGCAGTGAAAGGGACAATCCCCTGTCCTACGAGCAGTACTTC. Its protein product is CASSERDNPLSYEQYF.

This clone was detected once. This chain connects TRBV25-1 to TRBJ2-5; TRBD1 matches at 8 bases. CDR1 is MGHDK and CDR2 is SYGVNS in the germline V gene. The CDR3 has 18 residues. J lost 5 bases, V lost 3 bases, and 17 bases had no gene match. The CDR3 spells CASSDHPRDRTYDETQYF. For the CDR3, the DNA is TGTGCCAGCAGTGACCACCCCCGGGACAGGACTTATGACGAGACCCAGTACTTC.

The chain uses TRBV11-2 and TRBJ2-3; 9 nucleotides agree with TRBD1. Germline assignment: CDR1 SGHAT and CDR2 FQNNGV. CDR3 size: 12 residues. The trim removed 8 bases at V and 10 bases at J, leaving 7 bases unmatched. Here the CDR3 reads CASQTGQGPQYF. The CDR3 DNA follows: TGTGCCAGCCAGACCGGACAGGGGCCGCAGTATTTT.

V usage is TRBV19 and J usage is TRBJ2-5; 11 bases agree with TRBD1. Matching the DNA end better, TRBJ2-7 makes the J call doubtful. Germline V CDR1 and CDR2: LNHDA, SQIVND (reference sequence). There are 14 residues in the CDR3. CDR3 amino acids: CASGTGGSHYEQYF. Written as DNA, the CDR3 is TGTGCCTCAGGGACAGGGGGATCTCACTACGAGCAGTACTTC.

As DNA, the CDR3 is TGCGCCAGCACTCCATGGACAGGGGAGTCCTACAATGAGCAGTTCTTC. As protein: CASTPWTGESYNEQFF. The chain employs TRBV10-2 and TRBJ2-1, with TRBD1 identical over 9 bases. Germline V gene sequence: CDR1 WSHSY, CDR2 SAAADI. V lost 7 bases, J lost 1 base, and 8 bases stayed unmatched. This CDR3 is built from 16 residues.

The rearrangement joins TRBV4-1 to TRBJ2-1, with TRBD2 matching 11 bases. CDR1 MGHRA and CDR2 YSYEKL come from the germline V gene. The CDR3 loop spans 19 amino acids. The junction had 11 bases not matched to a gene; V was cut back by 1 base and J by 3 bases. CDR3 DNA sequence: TGCGCCAGCAGCCAAGGTCTAGCGGGAGGATTAACCCTCTACAATGAGCAGTTCTTC. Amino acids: CASSQGLAGGLTLYNEQFF.

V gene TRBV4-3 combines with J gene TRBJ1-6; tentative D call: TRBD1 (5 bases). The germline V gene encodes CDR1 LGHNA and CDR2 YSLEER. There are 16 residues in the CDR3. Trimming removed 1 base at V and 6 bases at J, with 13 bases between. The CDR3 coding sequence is TGCGCCAGCAGCCAAGTCCTCGACAGAATTAATTCACCCCTCCACTTT. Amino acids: CASSQVLDRINSPLHF.

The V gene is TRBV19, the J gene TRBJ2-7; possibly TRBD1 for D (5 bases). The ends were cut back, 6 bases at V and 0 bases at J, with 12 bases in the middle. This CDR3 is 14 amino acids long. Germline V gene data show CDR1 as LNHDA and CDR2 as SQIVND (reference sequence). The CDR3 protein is CASRDTGLSYEQYF. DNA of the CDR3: TGTGCCAGTAGGGACACGGGTCTCTCCTACGAGCAGTACTTC.

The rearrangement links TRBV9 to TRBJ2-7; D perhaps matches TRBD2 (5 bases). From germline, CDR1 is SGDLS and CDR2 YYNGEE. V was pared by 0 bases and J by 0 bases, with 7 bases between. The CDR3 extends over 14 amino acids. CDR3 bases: TGTGCCAGCAGCGTAGACGGGGACTCCTACGAGCAGTACTTC. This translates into CASSVDGDSYEQYF.

The CDR3 spells CASSFATGGNNEQFF. CDR3 bases: TGTGCCAGCAGTTTCGCGACAGGGGGGAACAATGAGCAGTTCTTC. The J gene is TRBJ2-1, the V gene TRBV27; 9 bases align to TRBD1. Germline-derived CDR1 and CDR2 are MNHEY and SMNVEV (reference sequence). Unmatched junction bases numbered 5, after V lost 3 bases and J lost 5 bases. This CDR3 has 15 amino acids.

The CDR3 spells CASNQRGGLNEQFF. In nucleotides, the CDR3 is TGTGCCAGCAACCAGCGGGGGGGTTTAAATGAGCAGTTCTTC. The chain uses TRBV7-9 and TRBJ2-1; 10 nucleotides match TRBD2. Unmatched junction bases numbered 7, after V lost 7 bases and J lost 7 bases. The CDR3 extends over 14 amino acids. From germline, CDR1 is SEHNR and CDR2 FQNEAQ (reference sequence).

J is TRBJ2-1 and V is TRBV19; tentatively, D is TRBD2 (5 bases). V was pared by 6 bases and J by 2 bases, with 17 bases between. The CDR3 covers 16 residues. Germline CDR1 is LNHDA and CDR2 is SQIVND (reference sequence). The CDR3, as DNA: TGTGCCAGTAGGACCAGCGGCTCCAGCGCCTACAATGAGCAGTTCTTC. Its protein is CASRTSGSSAYNEQFF.

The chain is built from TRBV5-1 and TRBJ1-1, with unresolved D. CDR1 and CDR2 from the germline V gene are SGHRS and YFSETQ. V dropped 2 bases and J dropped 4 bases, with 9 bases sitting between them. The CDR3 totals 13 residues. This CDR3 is CASSFRESTEAFF. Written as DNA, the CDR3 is TGCGCCAGCAGCTTTAGGGAGAGCACTGAAGCTTTCTTT.